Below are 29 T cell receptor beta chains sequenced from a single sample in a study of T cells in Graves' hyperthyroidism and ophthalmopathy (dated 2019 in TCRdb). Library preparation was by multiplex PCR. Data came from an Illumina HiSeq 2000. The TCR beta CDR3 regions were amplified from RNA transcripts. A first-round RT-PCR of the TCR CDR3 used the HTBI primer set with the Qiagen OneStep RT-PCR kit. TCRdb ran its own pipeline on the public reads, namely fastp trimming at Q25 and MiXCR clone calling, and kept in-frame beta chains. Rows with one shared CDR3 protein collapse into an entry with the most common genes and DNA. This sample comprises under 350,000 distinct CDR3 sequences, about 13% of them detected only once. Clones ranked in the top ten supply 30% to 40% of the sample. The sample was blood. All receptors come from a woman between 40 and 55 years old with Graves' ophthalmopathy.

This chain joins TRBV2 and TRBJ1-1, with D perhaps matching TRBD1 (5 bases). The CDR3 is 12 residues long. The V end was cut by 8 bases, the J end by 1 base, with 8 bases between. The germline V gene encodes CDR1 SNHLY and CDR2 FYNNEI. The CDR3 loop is CASFTGNTEAFF. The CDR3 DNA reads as TGTGCCAGCTTTACAGGGAACACTGAAGCTTTCTTT.

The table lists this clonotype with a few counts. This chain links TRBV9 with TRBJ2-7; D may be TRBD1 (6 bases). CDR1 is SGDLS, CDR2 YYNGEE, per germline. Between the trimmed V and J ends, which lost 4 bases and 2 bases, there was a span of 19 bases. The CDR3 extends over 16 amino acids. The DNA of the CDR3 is TGTGCCAGCAGCCCTGAGAGACAGGTTCCGACCTACGAGCAGTACTTC. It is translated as CASSPERQVPTYEQYF.

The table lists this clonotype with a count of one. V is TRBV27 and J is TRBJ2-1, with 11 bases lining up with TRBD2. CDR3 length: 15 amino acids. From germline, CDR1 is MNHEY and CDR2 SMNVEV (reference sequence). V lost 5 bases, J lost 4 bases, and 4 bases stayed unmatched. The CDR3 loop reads CASSGTSGRYNEQFF. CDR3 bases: TGTGCCAGCAGTGGGACTAGCGGACGATACAATGAGCAGTTCTTC.

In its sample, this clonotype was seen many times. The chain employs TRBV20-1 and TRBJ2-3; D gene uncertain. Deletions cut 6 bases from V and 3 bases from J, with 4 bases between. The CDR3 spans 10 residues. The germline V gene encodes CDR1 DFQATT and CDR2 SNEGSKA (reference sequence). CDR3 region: CSAATDTQYF. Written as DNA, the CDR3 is TGCAGTGCCGCGACAGATACGCAGTATTTT.

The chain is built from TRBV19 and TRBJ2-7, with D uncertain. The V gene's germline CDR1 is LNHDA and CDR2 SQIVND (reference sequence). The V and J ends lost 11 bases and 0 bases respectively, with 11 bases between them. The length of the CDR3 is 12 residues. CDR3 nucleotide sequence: TGTGCCTCCCGCACAGCCTCCTACGAGCAGTACTTC. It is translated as CASRTASYEQYF.

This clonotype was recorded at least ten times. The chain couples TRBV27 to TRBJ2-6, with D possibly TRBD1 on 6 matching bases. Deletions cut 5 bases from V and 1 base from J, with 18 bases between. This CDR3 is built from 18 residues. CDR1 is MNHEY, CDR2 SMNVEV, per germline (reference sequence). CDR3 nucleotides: TGTGCCAGCAGTCTCCGCAGGGGCGGCAGGTCTGGGGCCAACGTCCTGACTTTC. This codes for CASSLRRGGRSGANVLTF.

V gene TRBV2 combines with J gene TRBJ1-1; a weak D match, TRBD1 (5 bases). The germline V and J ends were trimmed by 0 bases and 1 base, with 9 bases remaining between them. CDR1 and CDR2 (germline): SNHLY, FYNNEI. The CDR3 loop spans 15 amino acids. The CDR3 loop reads CASSEALGGNTEAFF. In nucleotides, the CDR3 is TGTGCCAGCAGTGAAGCGCTTGGGGGGAACACTGAAGCTTTCTTT.

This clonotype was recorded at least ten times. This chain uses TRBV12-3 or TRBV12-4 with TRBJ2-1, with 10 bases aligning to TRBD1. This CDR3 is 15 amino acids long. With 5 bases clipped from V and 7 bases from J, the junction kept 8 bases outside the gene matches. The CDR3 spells CASSNPGTGENEQFF. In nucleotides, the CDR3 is TGTGCCAGCAGTAACCCCGGGACAGGGGAGAATGAGCAGTTCTTC.

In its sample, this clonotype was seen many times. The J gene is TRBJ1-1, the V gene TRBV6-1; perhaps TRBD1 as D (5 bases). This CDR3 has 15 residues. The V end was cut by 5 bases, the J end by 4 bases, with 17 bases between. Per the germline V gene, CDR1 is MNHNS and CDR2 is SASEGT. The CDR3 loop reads CASSKGPVMGTEAFF. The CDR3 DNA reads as TGTGCCAGCAGTAAGGGACCAGTCATGGGCACTGAAGCTTTCTTT.

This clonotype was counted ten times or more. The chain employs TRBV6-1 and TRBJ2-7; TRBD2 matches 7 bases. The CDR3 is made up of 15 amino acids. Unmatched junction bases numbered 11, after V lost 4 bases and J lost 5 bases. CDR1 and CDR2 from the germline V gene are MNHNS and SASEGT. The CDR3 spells CASSGREYVPHEQYF. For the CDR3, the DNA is TGTGCCAGCAGTGGGCGGGAGTATGTTCCCCACGAGCAGTACTTC.

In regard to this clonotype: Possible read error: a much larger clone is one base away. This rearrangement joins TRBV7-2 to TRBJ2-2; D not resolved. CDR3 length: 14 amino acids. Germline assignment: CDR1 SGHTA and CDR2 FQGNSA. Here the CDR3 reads CASAPRSNIGELFF. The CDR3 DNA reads TGTGCCAGCGCGCCCAGGTCGAACATCGGGGAGCTGTTTTTT.

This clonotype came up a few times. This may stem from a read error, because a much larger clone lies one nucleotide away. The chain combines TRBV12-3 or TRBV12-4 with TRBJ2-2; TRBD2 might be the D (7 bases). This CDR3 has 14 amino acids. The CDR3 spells CAGSLSGDNGELFF. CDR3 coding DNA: TGTGCCGGCAGTTTAAGCGGGGACAACGGGGAGCTGTTTTTT.

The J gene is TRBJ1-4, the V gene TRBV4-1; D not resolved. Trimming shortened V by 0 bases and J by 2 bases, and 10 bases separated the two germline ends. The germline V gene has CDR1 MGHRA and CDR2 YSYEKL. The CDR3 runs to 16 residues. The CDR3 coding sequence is TGCGCCAGCAGCCAAGATCAGAGGATTACTAATGAAAAACTGTTTTTT. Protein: CASSQDQRITNEKLFF.

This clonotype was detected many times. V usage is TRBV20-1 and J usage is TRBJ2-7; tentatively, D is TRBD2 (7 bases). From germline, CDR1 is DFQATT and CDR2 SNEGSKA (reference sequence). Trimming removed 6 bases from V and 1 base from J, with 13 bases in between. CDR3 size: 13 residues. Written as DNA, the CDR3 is TGCAGTGCGGGGGGAGGGGGGTCCTACGAGCAGTACTTC. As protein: CSAGGGGSYEQYF.

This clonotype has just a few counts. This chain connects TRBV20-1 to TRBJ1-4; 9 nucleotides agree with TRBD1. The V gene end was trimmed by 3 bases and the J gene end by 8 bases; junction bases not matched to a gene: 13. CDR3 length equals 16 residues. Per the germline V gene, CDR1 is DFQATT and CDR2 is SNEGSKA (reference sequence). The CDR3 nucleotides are TGCAGTGCTAGCGGTCCGGGACAGGGATCGGGAGAAAAACTGTTTTTT. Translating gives CSASGPGQGSGEKLFF.

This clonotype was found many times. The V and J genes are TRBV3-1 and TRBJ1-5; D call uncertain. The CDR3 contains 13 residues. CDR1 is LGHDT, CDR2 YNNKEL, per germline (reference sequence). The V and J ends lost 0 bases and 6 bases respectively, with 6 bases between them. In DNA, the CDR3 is TGTGCCAGCAGCCAAGATTGGAGTCAGCCCCAGCATTTT. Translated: CASSQDWSQPQHF.

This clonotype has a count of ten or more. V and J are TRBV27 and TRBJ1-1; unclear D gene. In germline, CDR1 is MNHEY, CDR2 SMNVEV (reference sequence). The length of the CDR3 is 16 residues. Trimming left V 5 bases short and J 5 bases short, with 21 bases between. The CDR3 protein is CASSPISRRVRTEAFF. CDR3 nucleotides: TGTGCCAGCAGTCCGATCTCGCGAAGGGTTCGGACTGAAGCTTTCTTT.

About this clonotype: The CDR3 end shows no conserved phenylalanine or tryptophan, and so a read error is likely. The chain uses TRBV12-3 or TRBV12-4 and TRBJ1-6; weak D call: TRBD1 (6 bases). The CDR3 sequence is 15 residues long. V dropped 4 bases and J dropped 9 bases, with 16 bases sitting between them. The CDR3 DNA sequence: TGTGCCAGCAGTTCCCGAGGGGGGGAACTTTCACCCCTCCACTCT. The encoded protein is CASSSRGGELSPLHS.

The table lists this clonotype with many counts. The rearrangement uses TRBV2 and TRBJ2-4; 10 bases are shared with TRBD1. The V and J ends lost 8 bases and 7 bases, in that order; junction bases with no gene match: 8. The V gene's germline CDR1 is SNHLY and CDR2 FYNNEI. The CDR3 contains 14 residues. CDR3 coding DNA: TGTGCCAGCGAGCCCGGGACAGGGGTCAACATTCAGTACTTC. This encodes CASEPGTGVNIQYF.

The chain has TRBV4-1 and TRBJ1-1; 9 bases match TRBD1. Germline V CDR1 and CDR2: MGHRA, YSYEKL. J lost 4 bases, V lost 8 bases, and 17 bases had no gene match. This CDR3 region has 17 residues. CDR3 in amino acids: CASRLTYTGTGLTEAFF. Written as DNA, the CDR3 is TGCGCCAGCCGGCTAACGTACACCGGGACAGGGCTCACTGAAGCTTTCTTT.

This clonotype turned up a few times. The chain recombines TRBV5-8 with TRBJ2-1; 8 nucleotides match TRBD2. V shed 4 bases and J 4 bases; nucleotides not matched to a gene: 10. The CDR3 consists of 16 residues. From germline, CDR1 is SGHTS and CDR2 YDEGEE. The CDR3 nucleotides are TGTGCCAGCAGCCCAGGTGGGCTAGCGGGTTACAATGAGCAGTTCTTC. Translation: CASSPGGLAGYNEQFF.

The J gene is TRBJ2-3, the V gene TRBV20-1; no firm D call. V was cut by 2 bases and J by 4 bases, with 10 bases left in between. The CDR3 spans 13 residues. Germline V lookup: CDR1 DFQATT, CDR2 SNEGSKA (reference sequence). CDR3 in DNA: TGCAGTGCTAGACCTTCCATGTCAGATACGCAGTATTTT. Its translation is CSARPSMSDTQYF.

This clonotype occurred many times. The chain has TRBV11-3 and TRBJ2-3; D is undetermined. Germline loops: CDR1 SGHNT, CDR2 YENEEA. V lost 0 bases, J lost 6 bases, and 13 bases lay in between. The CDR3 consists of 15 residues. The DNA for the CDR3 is TGTGCCAGCAGCTTAGAGGGCCCCCCGATGGATACGCAGTATTTT. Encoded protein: CASSLEGPPMDTQYF.

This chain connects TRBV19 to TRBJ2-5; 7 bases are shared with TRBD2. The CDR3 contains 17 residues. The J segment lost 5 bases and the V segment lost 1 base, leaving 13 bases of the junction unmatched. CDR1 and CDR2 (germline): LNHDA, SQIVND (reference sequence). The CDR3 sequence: CASSIAPWDGGSETQYF. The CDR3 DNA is TGTGCCAGTAGTATAGCGCCATGGGACGGGGGGTCGGAGACCCAGTACTTC.

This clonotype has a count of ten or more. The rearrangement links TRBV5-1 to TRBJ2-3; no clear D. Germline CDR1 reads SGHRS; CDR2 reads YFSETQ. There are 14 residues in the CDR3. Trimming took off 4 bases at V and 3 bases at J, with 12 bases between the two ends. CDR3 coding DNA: TGCGCCAGCAGCCAGCTAACAGCAACAGATACGCAGTATTTT. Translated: CASSQLTATDTQYF.

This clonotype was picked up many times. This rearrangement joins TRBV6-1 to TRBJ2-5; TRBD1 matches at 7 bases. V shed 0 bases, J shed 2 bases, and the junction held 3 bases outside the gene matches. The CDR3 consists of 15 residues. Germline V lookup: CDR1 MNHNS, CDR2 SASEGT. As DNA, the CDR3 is TGTGCCAGCAGTGAAGCGAGGGACAGACAAGAGACCCAGTACTTC. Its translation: CASSEARDRQETQYF.

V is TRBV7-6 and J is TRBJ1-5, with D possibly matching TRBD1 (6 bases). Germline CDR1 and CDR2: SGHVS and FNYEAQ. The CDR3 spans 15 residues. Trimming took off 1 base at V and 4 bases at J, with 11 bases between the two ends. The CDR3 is CASSLDTGYNQPQHF. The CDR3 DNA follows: TGTGCCAGCAGCTTAGATACAGGGTATAATCAGCCCCAGCATTTT.

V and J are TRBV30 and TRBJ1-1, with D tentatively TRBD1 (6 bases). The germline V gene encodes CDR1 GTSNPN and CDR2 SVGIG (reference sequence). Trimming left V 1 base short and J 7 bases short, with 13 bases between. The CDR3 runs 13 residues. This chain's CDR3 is CAWSGIRDNEAFF. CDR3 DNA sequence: TGTGCCTGGAGTGGTATCAGGGACAATGAAGCTTTCTTT.

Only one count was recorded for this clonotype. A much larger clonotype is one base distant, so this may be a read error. CDR3 bases: TGTGCCGCCCTGAGGGGGCATTTCTACGAGCAGTACTTC. This gives the protein CAALRGHFYEQYF. The chain joins TRBV6-1 to TRBJ2-7, with 7 bases fitting TRBD1. Germline CDR1 is MNHNS and CDR2 is SASEGT. This CDR3 region has 13 residues. The V segment lost 11 bases and the J segment 3 bases; nucleotides outside the gene matches: 10.